This T cell receptor (beta chain) was sequenced in a study of cytomegalovirus exposure and HLA in healthy donors. V lost 6 bases, J lost 2 bases, and 27 bases lay in between. Germline-derived CDR1 and CDR2 are SGHRS and YFSETQ. The CDR3 contains 19 residues. The study ran its PCR with 60 Vbeta and 13 Jbeta primers. Method: immunoSEQ multiplex PCR; TCRdb's copy keeps in-frame clones and lacks some. The sample yields approximately 170,000 clones, around 78% seen once. A note on this clone: Its antigen is unknown.

Findings and caveats of the study: In an earlier analysis, about 87% or about 30%: the productive usage of most TCR beta V segments. As a later analysis showed, a missense DCLRE1C variant was linked to trimming of TCR beta V- and J-genes.

The chain recombines TRBV5-1 with TRBJ1-5; weak D call: TRBD1 (5 bases). The specimen sequenced was PBMCs. The receptor's source is a man aged 40-49 years in good health and CMV-seronegative. CDR3 nucleotides: TGCGCCAGCATGTCACCTGTATTTAGCGGGGGGGGTGGCAATCAGCCCCAGCATTTT. Its protein product is CASMSPVFSGGGGNQPQHF.